This TCR beta chain was found in a study of metastatic and nonmetastatic thyroid tumors. Patients had received no treatment of any kind before thyroid surgery. This clone was observed at least ten times. Study processing details: CDR3 differences across clinicopathological groups were used to build a distant-metastasis classifier for papillary thyroid cancer. TCRdb used MiXCR to call clones anew from the PCR reads. Clone size and V and J calls follow TCRdb, not the original study. The data contain 20,000 to 25,000 clones, 24% of them singletons. This TCR derives from a female donor with papillary thyroid cancer or a benign thyroid nodule (not recorded which). Some clones in this sample may be carry-over from other donors' samples. The sample was tumor tissue.

The CDR3 region is CATSDRDRVTGELFF. DNA for the CDR3: TGTGCCACCAGTGATAGGGACAGGGTCACCGGGGAGCTGTTTTTT. V and J are TRBV24-1 and TRBJ2-2, with 9 bases identical to TRBD1. The CDR3 loop spans 15 amino acids. Trimming took 3 bases from V and 4 from J; bases not matched to a gene: 2. The V gene's germline CDR1 is KGHDR and CDR2 SFDVKD.